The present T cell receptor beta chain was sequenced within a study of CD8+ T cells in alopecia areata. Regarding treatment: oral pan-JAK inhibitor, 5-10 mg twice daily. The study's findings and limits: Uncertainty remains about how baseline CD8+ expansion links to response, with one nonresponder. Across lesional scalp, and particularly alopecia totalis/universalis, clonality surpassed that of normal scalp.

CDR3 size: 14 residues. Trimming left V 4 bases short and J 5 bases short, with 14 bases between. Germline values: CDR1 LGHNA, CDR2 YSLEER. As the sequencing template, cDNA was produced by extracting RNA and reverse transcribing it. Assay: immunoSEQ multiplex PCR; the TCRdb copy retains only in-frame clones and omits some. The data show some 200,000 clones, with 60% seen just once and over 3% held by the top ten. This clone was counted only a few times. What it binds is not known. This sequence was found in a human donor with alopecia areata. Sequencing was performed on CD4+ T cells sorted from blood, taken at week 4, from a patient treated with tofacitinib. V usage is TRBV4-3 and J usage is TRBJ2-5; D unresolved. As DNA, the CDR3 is TGCGCCAGCAGCCGAACGGCCGCGAGCGAGACCCAGTACTTC. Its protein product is CASSRTAASETQYF.